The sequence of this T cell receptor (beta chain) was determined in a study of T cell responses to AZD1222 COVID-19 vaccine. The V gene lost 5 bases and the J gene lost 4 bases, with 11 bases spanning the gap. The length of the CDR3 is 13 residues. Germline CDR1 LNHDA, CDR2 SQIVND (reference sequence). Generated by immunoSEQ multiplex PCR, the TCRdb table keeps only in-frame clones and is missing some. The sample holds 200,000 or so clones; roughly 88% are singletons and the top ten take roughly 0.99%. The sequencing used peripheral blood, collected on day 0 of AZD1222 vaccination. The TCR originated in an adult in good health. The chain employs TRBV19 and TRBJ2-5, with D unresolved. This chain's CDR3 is CASSGSSRETQYF. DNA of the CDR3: TGTGCCAGTAGTGGGTCCAGCCGAGAGACCCAGTACTTC. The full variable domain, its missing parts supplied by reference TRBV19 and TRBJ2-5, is DGGITQSPKYLFRKEGQNVTLSCEQNLNHDAMYWYRQDPGQGLRLIYYSQIVNDFQKGDIAEGYSVSREKKESFPLTVTSAQKNPTAFYLCASSGSSRETQYFGPGTRLLVL.